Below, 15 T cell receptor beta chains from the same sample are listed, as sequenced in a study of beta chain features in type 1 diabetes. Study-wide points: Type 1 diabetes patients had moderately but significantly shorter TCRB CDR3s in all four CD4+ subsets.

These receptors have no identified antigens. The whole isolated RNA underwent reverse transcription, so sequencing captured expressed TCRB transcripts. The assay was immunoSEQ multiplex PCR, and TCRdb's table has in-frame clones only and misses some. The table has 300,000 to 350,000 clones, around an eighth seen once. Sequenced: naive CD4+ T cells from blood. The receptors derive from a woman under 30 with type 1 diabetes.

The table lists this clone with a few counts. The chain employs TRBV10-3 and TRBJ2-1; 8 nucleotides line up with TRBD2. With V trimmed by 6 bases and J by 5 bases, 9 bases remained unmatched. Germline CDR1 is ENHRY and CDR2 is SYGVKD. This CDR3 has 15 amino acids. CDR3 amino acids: CAIRPVAGINNEQFF. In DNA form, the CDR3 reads TGTGCCATCAGACCAGTAGCGGGGATAAACAATGAGCAGTTCTTC.

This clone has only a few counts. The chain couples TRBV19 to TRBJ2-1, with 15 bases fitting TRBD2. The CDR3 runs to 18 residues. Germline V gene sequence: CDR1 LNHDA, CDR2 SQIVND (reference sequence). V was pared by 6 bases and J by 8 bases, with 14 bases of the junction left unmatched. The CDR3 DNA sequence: TGTGCCAGTAGCCATCCGGGACTAGCGGGAGGCCTTGGCTATGAGCAGTTCTTC. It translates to CASSHPGLAGGLGYEQFF.

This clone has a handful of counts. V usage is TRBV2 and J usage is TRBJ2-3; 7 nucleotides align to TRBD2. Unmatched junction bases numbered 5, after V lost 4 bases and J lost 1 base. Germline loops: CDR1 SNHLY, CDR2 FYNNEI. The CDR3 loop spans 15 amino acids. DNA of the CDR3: TGTGCCAGCAGTGTGACGGGAGGAGGCACAGATACGCAGTATTTT. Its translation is CASSVTGGGTDTQYF.

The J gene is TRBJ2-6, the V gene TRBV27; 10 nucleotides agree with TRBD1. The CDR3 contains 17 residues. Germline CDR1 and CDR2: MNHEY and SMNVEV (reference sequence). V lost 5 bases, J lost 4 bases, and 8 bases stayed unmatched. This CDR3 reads CASSPMGQGRGANVLTF. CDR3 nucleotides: TGTGCCAGCAGTCCGATGGGACAGGGGAGAGGGGCCAACGTCCTGACTTTC.

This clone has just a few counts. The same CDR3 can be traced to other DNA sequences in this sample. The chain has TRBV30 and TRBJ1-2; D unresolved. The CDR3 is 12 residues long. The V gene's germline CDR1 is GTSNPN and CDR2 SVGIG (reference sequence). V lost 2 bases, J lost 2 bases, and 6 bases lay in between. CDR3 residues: CAWSPRNYGYTF. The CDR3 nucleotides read TGTGCCTGGAGTCCACGGAACTATGGCTACACCTTC.

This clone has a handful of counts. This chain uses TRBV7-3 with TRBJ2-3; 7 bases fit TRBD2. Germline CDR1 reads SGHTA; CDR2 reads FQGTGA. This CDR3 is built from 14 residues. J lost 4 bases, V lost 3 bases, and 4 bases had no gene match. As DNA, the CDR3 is TGTGCCAGCAGCTTTCGGGGAGGGTCAGATACGCAGTATTTT. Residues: CASSFRGGSDTQYF.

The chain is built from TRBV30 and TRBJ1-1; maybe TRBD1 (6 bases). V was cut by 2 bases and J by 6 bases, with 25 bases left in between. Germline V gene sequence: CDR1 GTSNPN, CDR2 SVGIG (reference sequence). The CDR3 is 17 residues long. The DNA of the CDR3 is TGTGCCTGGAGTCCCGTCCTTTTTGCAGGGGCACCTTCTGAAGCTTTCTTT. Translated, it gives CAWSPVLFAGAPSEAFF.

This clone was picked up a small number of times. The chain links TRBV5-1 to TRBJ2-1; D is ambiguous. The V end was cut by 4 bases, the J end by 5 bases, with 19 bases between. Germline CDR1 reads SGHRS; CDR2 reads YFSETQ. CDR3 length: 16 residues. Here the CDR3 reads CASSLHALESNNEQFF. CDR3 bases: TGCGCCAGCAGCCTTCATGCCCTTGAGAGCAACAATGAGCAGTTCTTC.

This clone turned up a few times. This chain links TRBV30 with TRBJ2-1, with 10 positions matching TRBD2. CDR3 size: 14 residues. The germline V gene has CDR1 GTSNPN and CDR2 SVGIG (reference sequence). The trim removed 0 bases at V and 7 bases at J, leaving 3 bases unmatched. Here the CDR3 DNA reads TGTGCCTGGAGTGTAGGGACTAGCGCAAATGAGCAGTTCTTC. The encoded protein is CAWSVGTSANEQFF. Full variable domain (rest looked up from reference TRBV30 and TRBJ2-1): SQTIHQWPATLVQPVGSPLSLECTVEGTSNPNLYWYRQAAGRGLQLLFYSVGIGQISSEVPQNLSASRPQDRQFILSSKKLLLSDSGFYLCAWSVGTSANEQFFGPGTRLTVL.

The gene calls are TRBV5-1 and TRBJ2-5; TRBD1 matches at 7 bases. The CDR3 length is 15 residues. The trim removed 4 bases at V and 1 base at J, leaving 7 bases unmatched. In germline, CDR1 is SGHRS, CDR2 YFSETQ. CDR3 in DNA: TGCGCCAGCAGCCAAATAGACAGGGTCCAAGAGACCCAGTACTTC. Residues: CASSQIDRVQETQYF.

This chain's CDR3 is CASSSIEQFF. As DNA, the CDR3 is TGTGCCAGCAGTTCTATTGAGCAGTTCTTC. V is TRBV25-1 and J is TRBJ2-1, with D unclear. The CDR3 is made up of 10 amino acids. Trimming pared 5 bases from V and 9 bases from J, leaving 5 bases between. In germline, CDR1 is MGHDK, CDR2 SYGVNS.

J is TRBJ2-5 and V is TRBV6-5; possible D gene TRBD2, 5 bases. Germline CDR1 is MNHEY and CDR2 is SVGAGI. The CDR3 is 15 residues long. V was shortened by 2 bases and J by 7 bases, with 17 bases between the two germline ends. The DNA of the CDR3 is TGTGCCAGCAGTTACCCCGCTAGGGAGACCGGGACCCAGTACTTC. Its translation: CASSYPARETGTQYF.

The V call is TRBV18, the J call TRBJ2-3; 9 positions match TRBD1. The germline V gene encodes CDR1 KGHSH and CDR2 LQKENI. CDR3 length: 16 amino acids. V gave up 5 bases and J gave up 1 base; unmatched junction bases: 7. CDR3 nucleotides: TGTGCCAGCTCATCGGTACAGGGGGCAGGCACAGATACGCAGTATTTT. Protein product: CASSSVQGAGTDTQYF.

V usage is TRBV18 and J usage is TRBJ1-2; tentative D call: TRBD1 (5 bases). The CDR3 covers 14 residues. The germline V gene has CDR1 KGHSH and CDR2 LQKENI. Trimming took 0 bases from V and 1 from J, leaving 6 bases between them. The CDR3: CASSPPGLNYGYTF. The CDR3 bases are TGTGCCAGCTCACCACCGGGACTTAACTATGGCTACACCTTC.

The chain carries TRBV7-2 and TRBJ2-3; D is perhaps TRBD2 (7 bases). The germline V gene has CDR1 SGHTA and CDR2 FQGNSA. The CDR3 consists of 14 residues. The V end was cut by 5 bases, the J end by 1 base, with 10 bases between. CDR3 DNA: TGTGCCAGCAGCAAAGGGGGGGGCACAGATACGCAGTATTTT. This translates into CASSKGGGTDTQYF.